This T cell receptor beta chain comes out of a study of cytomegalovirus exposure and HLA in healthy donors. General study results and limits: In a later analysis, specific HLA alleles were associated with 15,000 to 20,000 TCR beta sequences at a 0.05 false discovery rate. It emerged from a later analysis that several of the most significant clusters appeared to be linked to common viral pathogens.

Researchers ran the PCR with 60 Vbeta and 13 Jbeta primers. Libraries were prepared by immunoSEQ multiplex PCR; TCRdb keeps only in-frame clonotypes and omits some of them. In the table there are 120,000 or so clones, over 70% of which are singletons. Regarding this clone: Its antigen is undetermined.

Although they were nominally healthy when sampled, donors likely had unrecorded immune exposures. Sequencing was done on a sample of PBMCs. The clonotype was recovered from a man aged 35 to 55 in good health and CMV-seropositive.

The CDR3 sequence: CASSLSGASANYGYTF. The CDR3 DNA is TGCGCCAGCAGCTTGAGTGGGGCCTCCGCTAACTATGGCTACACCTTC. V and J are TRBV5-1 and TRBJ1-2; D is perhaps TRBD1 (5 bases). The CDR3 has 16 residues. The germline gives CDR1 SGHRS, CDR2 YFSETQ. V shed 1 base and J shed 0 bases, with 13 bases lying between them.